The sequence of this T cell receptor beta chain was determined in a study of beta chain features in type 1 diabetes. Broader study findings: The study found moderately but significantly shorter TCRB CDR3s in all four CD4+ subsets of Type 1 diabetes patients.

Details on this clone: The antigen is undetermined.

V was clipped by 6 bases and J by 5 bases; unmatched bases: 15. The CDR3 covers 16 residues. Germline CDR1 reads KGHSH; CDR2 reads LQKENI. The whole isolated RNA underwent reverse transcription, so sequencing captured expressed TCRB transcripts. Clones were read by immunoSEQ multiplex PCR, and TCRdb kept only the in-frame ones, dropping some. This sample has more than 250,000 clones, with roughly an eighth found just once. This chain links TRBV18 with TRBJ2-5; 7 bases are a match to TRBD1. The source of this sequence is a man aged 25 to 40 with type 1 diabetes. The sample consisted of naive CD4+ T cells from blood. For the CDR3, the DNA is TGTGCCAGCTCGCCCTACAGGGGAACAGAGTCGGAGACCCAGTACTTC. This gives the protein CASSPYRGTESETQYF.